Listed below are T cell receptor beta chains from one sample, sequenced in a study of T cells expressing NK-cell markers. TCRdb re-called the 5' RACE reads, yielding one record per CDR3 amino acid sequence without DNA. The repertoire table contains a few hundred thousand distinct CDR3 sequences. Sequenced: blood T cells: a sorted CD56 or NKG2C T cell subset, CD4+ or CD8+ T cells, or bulk PBMC T cells (not recorded which). The receptors originated from a man aged 18 to 30 in good health. Both conserved end residues are part of each CDR3.

j_call cdr3_length v_call cdr3_aa
TRBJ2-3 15 TRBV3-1 CASSPGGRVIETQYF
TRBJ2-7 11 TRBV12-3/TRBV12-4 CASSEGGEQYF
TRBJ2-3 14 TRBV20-1 CSASGLVSTDTQYF
TRBJ1-3 15 TRBV5-1 CASSLYGISGNTIYF
TRBJ2-1 11 TRBV6-5 CASSYGGEQFF
TRBJ2-3 15 TRBV5-1 CASSLDFSSTDTQYF
TRBJ2-3 16 TRBV12-3/TRBV12-4 CASSPGTGGFTDTQYF
TRBJ2-3 15 TRBV24-1 CATSDFHMGPDTQYF
TRBJ2-1 16 TRBV7-8 CASSFLAGGNYNEQFF
TRBJ1-2 13 TRBV20-1 CSARDEGTYGYTF
TRBJ1-1 13 TRBV3-1 CASSQDTDTEAFF
TRBJ1-4 16 TRBV15 CATSREKRLFNEKLFF
TRBJ1-2 15 TRBV12-3/TRBV12-4 CASSLRAGQRGGYTF
TRBJ2-1 13 TRBV7-2 CASSPGQNSGQFF
TRBJ2-7 14 TRBV7-8 CASSLVGQGYEQYF
TRBJ2-7 15 TRBV7-2 CASQTRGGLPYEQYF
TRBJ1-6 15 TRBV19 CASSIVEGLNSPLHF
TRBJ2-2 15 TRBV4-2 CASSQGGIQTGELFF
TRBJ2-1 14 TRBV29-1 CSVILGGLYNEQFF
TRBJ1-1 13 TRBV11-3 CASSSRGLAEAFF
TRBJ1-1 16 TRBV5-1 CASSLAQAALNTEAFF
TRBJ2-1 16 TRBV24-1 CATSDSSGAAYNEQFF
TRBJ2-1 13 TRBV12-3/TRBV12-4 CASSLGTSPEQFF
TRBJ2-1 18 TRBV6-1 CASSEGTSGRNFYNEQFF
TRBJ2-5 13 TRBV7-9 CASSVTGLETQYF
TRBJ1-4 14 TRBV6-1 CASSRQPGGEKLFF
TRBJ2-1 17 TRBV5-1 CASSLSRLAGGLNEQFF
TRBJ2-5 13 TRBV29-1 CSVESPDGETQYF
TRBJ1-2 16 TRBV11-2 CASSLPTPGRRKDYTF
TRBJ2-1 13 TRBV12-3/TRBV12-4 CASSLLAGGPPFF
TRBJ2-7 15 TRBV27 CASSFAQGAAYEQYF
TRBJ1-3 15 TRBV15 CATSRDQASGNTIYF
TRBJ2-1 15 TRBV7-9 CASSLEDFLYNEQFF
TRBJ2-2 15 TRBV29-1 CSVGVAGQGPGELFF
TRBJ2-3 15 TRBV12-3/TRBV12-4 CASRRLAGGTDTQYF
TRBJ2-3 14 TRBV9 CASSAGLPTDTQYF
TRBJ1-1 14 TRBV7-9 CASSPDWVETEAFF
TRBJ2-1 14 TRBV6-1 CASSGPDRENEQFF
TRBJ1-2 13 TRBV29-1 CSVGTRTSYGYTF
TRBJ2-2 17 TRBV5-1 CASRRAGTSGYTGELFF
TRBJ2-5 15 TRBV29-1 CSAQAPGPKGETQYF
TRBJ2-1 14 TRBV18 CASSPPGRYNEQFF
TRBJ2-2 13 TRBV4-2 CASSQARAGELFF
TRBJ2-7 14 TRBV2 CASSEARYRYEQYF
TRBJ2-3 16 TRBV3-1 CASSQGEGRGTDTQYF
TRBJ2-7 14 TRBV5-1 CASRVGTGSAEQYF
TRBJ2-7 14 TRBV28 CASSLRQGRYEQYF
TRBJ2-3 13 TRBV9 CASSASISDTQYF
TRBJ2-7 13 TRBV28 CASSLAENYEQYF
TRBJ1-1 11 TRBV29-1 CSVTVGTEAFF